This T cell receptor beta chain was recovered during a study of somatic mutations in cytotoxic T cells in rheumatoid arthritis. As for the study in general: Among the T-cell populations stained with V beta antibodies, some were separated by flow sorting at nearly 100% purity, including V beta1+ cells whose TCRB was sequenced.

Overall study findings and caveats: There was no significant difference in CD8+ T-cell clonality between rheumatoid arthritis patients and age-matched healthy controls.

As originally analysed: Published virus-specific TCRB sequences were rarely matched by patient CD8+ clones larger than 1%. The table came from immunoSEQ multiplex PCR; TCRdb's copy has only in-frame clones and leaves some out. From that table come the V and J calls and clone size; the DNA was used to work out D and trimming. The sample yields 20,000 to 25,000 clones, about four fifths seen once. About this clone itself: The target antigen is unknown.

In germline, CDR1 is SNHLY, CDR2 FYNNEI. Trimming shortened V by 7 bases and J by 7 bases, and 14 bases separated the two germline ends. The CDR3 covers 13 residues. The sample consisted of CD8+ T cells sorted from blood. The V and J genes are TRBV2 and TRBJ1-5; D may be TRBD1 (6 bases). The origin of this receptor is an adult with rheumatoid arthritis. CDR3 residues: CASTTGLGQPQHF. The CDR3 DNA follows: TGTGCCAGCACCACAGGGTTAGGACAGCCCCAGCATTTT.